This TCR beta chain appears in the sequencing data of a study of response to subunit inactivated influenza vaccine. Study-level findings and limits: After each seasonal influenza vaccination, few new T cells are recruited, the authors suggested.

TCRdb independently ran MiXCR on the RT-PCR reads; one entry per CDR3 protein. The data show a few hundred thousand distinct CDR3 sequences, roughly 22% seen once. Of note for this clonotype: Its antigen is undetermined.

Here the sequenced sample was PBMCs from blood, taken roughly 20 months after vaccination. The clonotype comes from a man between 50 and 70 years old who received an inactivated influenza vaccine.

The CDR3 region is CSWTGNNEQFF. DNA for the CDR3: TGCAGCTGGACAGGGAACAATGAGCAGTTCTTC. The chain uses TRBV29-1 and TRBJ2-1; 8 bases are shared with TRBD1. The V gene's germline CDR1 is SQVTM and CDR2 ANQGSEA. CDR3 length equals 11 residues. Losses at the gene ends were 8 bases for V and 5 bases for J; bases not matched to a gene: 2.